Sequencing of this TCR beta chain was carried out in a study of cytomegalovirus exposure and HLA in healthy donors (dated 2017 in TCRdb). In the study overall: According to an earlier analysis of 587 of the donors, roughly 180 million T cells yielded roughly 110 million unique TCR beta sequences and 276 Gb of sequence data. An early release that covered some 630 HLA-typed donors contained about 300 gigabases of sequencing data and tens of millions of unique TCR sequences. The genetic ancestry cluster associated with self-reported Caucasian donors included over 80% of the approximately 400 genotyped donors. The study was designed to test whether signatures of past pathogen exposure could be identified by cataloging public T cell receptors. The study profiled the T cell repertoires of under 700 subjects by immunosequencing and related them to cytomegalovirus serostatus. Along with the roughly 710-subject first cohort, a separate validation cohort of 120 different subjects was used. The study combined high-throughput TCR immunosequencing, statistical association of individual TCRs with disease status, and machine learning to predict cytomegalovirus infection status. A later analysis re-analyzed previously published TCR beta repertoires from approximately 700 donors and added high-resolution HLA genotyping to study TCR occurrence patterns. The later analysis used no new phenotypic data to find candidate immune exposures, relying instead on TCR beta sequences and their occurrence across donors. An earlier analysis of around 580 of the donors used high-throughput TCR beta sequencing to judge whether each TCR beta V gene segment behaved as functional or pseudogenic. Donor age, sex, ethnicity and CMV serostatus were compiled together with the repertoire data. Genome-wide SNP genotypes for about 65% of the 666 donors were used in a later genetic analysis, which treated that subset as a discovery cohort. Every repertoire in the discovery cohort had been generated on one and the same sequencing platform. HLA typing covered class I and class II loci at four-digit resolution. The number of typed donors differed by locus: about 620-640 for A, B, C, DRB1 and DQB1; about 520 for DQA1; around 610 for DPA1; and some 470 for DPB1. Several DR-DQ haplotypes were handled as single units for association and clustering because linkage in the cohort was strong. Across some 400 genotyped donors of the cohort, an average of about 240,000 unique TCR beta nucleotide sequences per donor were sequenced, and about a sixth of those sequences were non-productive.

Trimming takes 3 bases from V and 6 bases from J, and the germline ends sit 12 bases apart. Spanning cysteine to phenylalanine, the CDR3 consists of 14 amino acids. The DNA shown is the 42-base CDR3, in frame from base 1. Based on the germline V gene, the CDR1 and CDR2 sequences are MGHDK and SYGVNS. The cohort was made up of around 720 healthy bone marrow donors. Cohort members were all nominally healthy when sampled, although unrecorded immune exposures were likely present. The donor was CMV seronegative and belonged to the group of over 300 seronegative cohort members. Each donor provided a peripheral blood sample, and peripheral blood mononuclear cells were used for TCR beta sequencing. The Qiagen DNeasy Blood Extraction Kit was used to extract genomic DNA from the blood cell samples. The library was prepared using the immunoSEQ multiplex PCR assay. A mixture of 60 forward primers for TCR Vbeta segments and 13 reverse primers for TCR Jbeta segments was used in the multiplex PCR. The CDR3 region of rearranged TCR beta genes was amplified from genomic DNA with a multiplex PCR assay. The Illumina HiSeq System was used to sequence the amplified TCR beta libraries as 87-base-pair reads. From the authors' description of their analysis: A later analysis counted about 76 million unique TCR beta chains across the 500 to 850 repertoires, and around 9.9 million of these chains were shared by at least two donors. A nearest-neighbor algorithm error-corrected the raw reads and collapsed the reads into unique sequences, merging closely related sequences to remove PCR and sequencing errors. To assign V, D and J gene segments, CDR3 sequences were aligned to IMGT reference sequences. For a sequence to be retained, a match of at least six nucleotides to both a V gene segment and a J gene segment was required. A rearrangement was called productive if the CDR3 had no stop codons and remained in frame with V and J, and every other rearrangement was called non-productive. CDR3 was defined according to IMGT convention as the region running from the second conserved V-encoded cysteine to the conserved J-encoded phenylalanine. The earlier analysis of about 500 of the donors excluded sequences that lacked an unambiguous match to a single V gene segment. An earlier analysis of several hundred of the donors called V segments functional above 56.7% productive rearrangements and segregating when the between-donor standard deviation exceeded 5%. A statistical classification framework was built for diagnosing cytomegalovirus status from the catalog of TCR beta chain sequences. V and J gene assignment, in a later analysis, came from comparing TCR nucleotide sequences with IMGT/GENE-DB human TR gene sequences. In a later analysis, CDR3 sequences and most-parsimonious VDJ recombination scenarios were assigned using the TCRdist pipeline. In a later analysis, each TCR beta chain was defined by its CDR3 amino acid sequence together with its V-gene family, and reads without a unique V-gene family were excluded. In a later analysis, some 600 highly shared, low-generation-probability nucleotide sequences were removed to address suspected cross-contamination and a sequencing artifact. A later analysis calculated a clonal expansion index for each public chain from normalized within-repertoire ranks of inferred template counts. Generation probabilities in a later analysis came from a VDJ recombination model fitted to out-of-frame rearrangements, and those results were checked against IGoR. In a later analysis, hypergeometric tests were used to score TCR-TCR, TCR-HLA and TCR-CMV co-occurrence, with a repertoire-size bias correction applied to TCR pairs. In a later analysis, false discovery rates were estimated by permuting HLA or CMV assignments 20 times. In a later analysis, co-occurring TCRs were grouped with DBSCAN, and TCRdist sequence similarity was added when clustering was performed within HLA-allele-positive subsets. Repertoires with fewer than 30,000 or more than 120,000 public chains, plus five repertoires with anomalous nucleotide sharing, were excluded from co-occurrence clustering. The table comes from immuneACCESS by way of TCRdb, which keeps in-frame sequences with V and J called. Part of the clones is missing from these tables; in studies checked, under half for an unresolved V gene and the rest for unknown reasons. The V and J calls and the clone size are those of that table, but D and trimming were determined from the DNA. This sample is represented by over 250,000 clones; more than 55% of them were singletons. Over 2% of the sample lies in the top ten.

Concerning this clone itself: No antigen is known for it. Base qualities were left out, and no much larger clone turns up one base away.

General study outcomes and caveats: Because counts were too low, about 15 rarely observed V segments, including chromosome 9 orphons, were left out of the earlier analysis of 500 to 750 of the donors. A few of the identified cytomegalovirus-associated TCR beta chains were confirmed in vitro to be specific for cytomegalovirus antigens. An earlier analysis of around 600 of the donors showed that most TCR beta V segments appeared in productive rearrangements either about 90% or about 30% of the time, which broadly matched IMGT annotations. According to a later analysis, TCR association rates differed among HLA loci, with DRB1 alleles showing the most associated TCRs and HLA-C alleles showing the fewest. V-gene and J-gene trimming of TCR beta chains was associated with a missense DCLRE1C variant in a later genetic analysis, and the association was replicated in an independent cohort. A total of about 180 TCR beta chains were listed by the study as associated with cytomegalovirus. Strong co-occurrence of HLA alleles, especially DR and DQ, made assigning TCR associations to individual alleles difficult. A cluster of highly shared sequence variants was judged likely to represent a technical artifact of the sequencing pipeline. Sequencing depth was assumed to be roughly uniform across donors in the presence/absence analyses, though that assumption may not hold. Most TCR sequences were observed very rarely across donors, whereas some public TCRs were present in many individuals. This cohort had only TCR beta chains sequenced, and the lack of alpha or paired-chain data limited which features could be detected. Most CMV-associated TCR beta chains appeared to be HLA-restricted in a later analysis, and the HLA associations seemed to be driven largely by CMV exposure. The only immune exposure information available for the cohort was CMV serostatus. Because some donors lacked HLA typing at each locus, the association tests relied only on the typed subset. In both the original and validation cohorts, the classifier was reported to diagnose cytomegalovirus status with high specificity and sensitivity. Specific HLA alleles were associated with 15,000 to 20,000 TCR beta sequences at a false discovery rate of 0.05 in a later analysis. A further reported finding was that TCR beta sequences accurately predicted the HLA-A and HLA-B alleles for most subjects in the first cohort. In a later analysis, HLA-associated TCR beta chains showed more clonal expansion and lower generation probabilities than non-associated chains that were equally common. Because the 87-base-pair reads could not distinguish some IMGT-functional V segments, including TRBV6-2 and TRBV6-3, those segments were excluded. The authors suggested that the approach could potentially be extended to other disease states and immunological phenotypes. A later analysis reported that several top co-occurrence clusters appeared linked to parvovirus B19, influenza, CMV and Epstein-Barr virus. Compared with the roughly 670-donor mean, donors in an Asian-associated ancestry cluster had fewer N-insertions in productive TCRs, according to a later genetic analysis. Correlated functional status among segregating V segments might be attributable to linkage disequilibrium, but an unknown experimental factor could not be ruled out.

The chain links TRBV25-1 with TRBJ2-1, and the D gene may be TRBD2, 6 bases matching. Sequenced sample: PBMCs. The receptor was derived from a female donor in good health and CMV-seronegative. The CDR3 reads CASSDPTGSNEQFF. The nucleotides are TGTGCCAGCAGTGACCCCACCGGGAGCAATGAGCAGTTCTTC.